The 12 T cell receptor beta chains in this list originate from one sample, sequenced in a study of blood T cell repertoires in COVID-19. Profiling relied on immunoSEQ multiplex PCR, and the TCRdb table lists in-frame clones only, not all of them. Among some 28,000 clones, over 70% were seen once, and the ten largest hold about 16%. The sample was peripheral blood. These receptors all come from a man between 65 and 79 years old with active COVID-19.

The genes are TRBV14 and TRBJ2-1; D is possibly TRBD1 (6 bases). Germline assignment: CDR1 SGHDN and CDR2 FVKESK. The CDR3 consists of 13 residues. The V end lost 5 bases, the J end lost 7 bases, and 12 bases lay between the germline ends. CDR3 in amino acids: CASSAQGDNEQFF. The CDR3 region has the DNA TGTGCCAGCAGCGCACAGGGAGATAATGAGCAGTTCTTC.

CDR3 DNA: TGTGCCAGCAGTTTTCTTCCAGGATTTTCGAGCGGCTACACCTTC. Translation: CASSFLPGFSSGYTF. This chain joins TRBV28 and TRBJ1-2, with D hard to call. The CDR3 has 15 amino acids. V lost 3 bases and J 8 bases, leaving 19 bases between the germline ends. Germline CDR1 MDHEN, CDR2 SYDVKM.

The gene calls are TRBV4-2 and TRBJ1-1; tentatively, D is TRBD1 (5 bases). CDR1 is LGHNA, CDR2 YNFKEQ, per germline. The V and J ends lost 0 bases and 6 bases respectively, with 11 bases between them. This CDR3 comprises 14 residues. In DNA, the CDR3 is TGTGCCAGCAGCCAAGATTTGGTCAGGGCTGAAGCTTTCTTT. It is translated as CASSQDLVRAEAFF.

The chain joins TRBV11-2 to TRBJ2-7; D may be TRBD2 (6 bases). CDR1 is SGHAT, CDR2 FQNNGV, per germline. Trimming left V 5 bases short and J 3 bases short, with 14 bases between. This CDR3 is built from 14 residues. CDR3 bases: TGTGCCAGCAGCCCAAGTCAGGGACTCTACGAGCAGTACTTC. Translating it yields CASSPSQGLYEQYF.

This chain uses TRBV3-1 (or the pseudogene TRBV3-2) with TRBJ1-1; D might be TRBD1 (6 bases). Trimming removed 0 bases from V and 0 bases from J, with 8 bases in between. Germline CDR1 reads LGHDT; CDR2 reads YNNKEL (reference sequence). This CDR3 spans 15 amino acids. The CDR3 DNA sequence: TGTGCCAGCAGCCAAGATTCAGGGGTGAACACTGAAGCTTTCTTT. Translated, it gives CASSQDSGVNTEAFF.

This clone was detected a few times. The V call is TRBV7-2, the J call TRBJ2-1; D unclear. CDR3 size: 14 residues. Germline values: CDR1 SGHTA, CDR2 FQGNSA. Trimming cost V 2 bases and J 8 bases, with 13 bases left between them. DNA of the CDR3: TGTGCCAGCAGCTTAAGCTCCAGGTCCCATGAGCAGTTCTTC. Protein: CASSLSSRSHEQFF.

The V gene is TRBV5-8, the J gene TRBJ2-5; D is ambiguous. Germline V gene sequence: CDR1 SGHTS, CDR2 YDEGEE. CDR3 length: 14 amino acids. Trimming took 0 bases from V and 1 from J, leaving 7 bases between them. CDR3 amino acids: CASSLVGVQETQYF. CDR3 nucleotides: TGTGCCAGCAGCTTGGTTGGAGTCCAAGAGACCCAGTACTTC.

The rearrangement uses TRBV23-1 and TRBJ2-5, with 8 bases aligning to TRBD1. TRBV23-1 is an open reading frame, and its role is uncertain. CDR3 length: 16 amino acids. The ends lost 0 bases at V and 4 bases at J; junction bases unmatched: 7. The CDR3 sequence is CASSQSSQGAGETQYF. Written as DNA, the CDR3 is TGCGCCAGCAGTCAATCTTCCCAGGGGGCGGGAGAGACCCAGTACTTC.

V is TRBV5-8 and J is TRBJ1-2; 8 nucleotides match TRBD1. This CDR3 contains 15 residues. V trimming: 0 bases; J trimming: 4 bases; junction bases outside the gene matches: 5. Germline lookup yields CDR1 SGHTS and CDR2 YDEGEE. CDR3 sequence: CASSLGQGATYGYTF. In DNA form, the CDR3 reads TGTGCCAGCAGCTTGGGTCAGGGGGCTACCTATGGCTACACCTTC.

The chain employs TRBV5-1 and TRBJ2-2; 8 bases match TRBD1. Germline lookup yields CDR1 SGHRS and CDR2 YFSETQ. This CDR3 has 14 residues. V shed 2 bases, J shed 5 bases, and the junction held 2 bases outside the gene matches. Written as DNA, the CDR3 is TGCGCCAGCAGCTTTGACAGGGGAACCGGGGAGCTGTTTTTT. It specifies CASSFDRGTGELFF.

This clone appeared a few times. V gene TRBV2 combines with J gene TRBJ1-6; tentative D call: TRBD1 (5 bases). CDR3 length: 16 residues. Between the trimmed V and J ends, which lost 7 bases and 5 bases, there was a span of 18 bases. Germline CDR1 and CDR2: SNHLY and FYNNEI. The CDR3 DNA follows: TGTGCCAGCACCCAGGGTTTAGGACCGAATAATTCACCCCTCCACTTT. Amino acid sequence: CASTQGLGPNNSPLHF. Complete variable domain (other parts from reference TRBV2 and TRBJ1-6): EPEVTQTPSHQVTQMGQEVILRCVPISNHLYFYWYRQILGQKVEFLVSFYNNEISEKSEIFDDQFSVERPDGSNFTLKIRSTKLEDSAMYFCASTQGLGPNNSPLHFGNGTRLTVT.

V gene TRBV18 combines with J gene TRBJ1-4; D is ambiguous. V lost 1 base to trimming and J lost 14 bases, with 11 bases between them. CDR1 KGHSH and CDR2 LQKENI come from the germline V gene. CDR3 length equals 12 residues. CDR3 sequence: CASSPRGEGLFF. CDR3 DNA: TGTGCCAGCTCACCACGGGGAGAAGGGCTGTTTTTT.